Following are 30 T cell receptor beta chains from one sample sequenced in a study of blood T cell repertoires in COVID-19. Some clones are missing from TCRdb's copy, which holds only in-frame ones; the method was immunoSEQ multiplex PCR. The sample lists 250,000 to 300,000 clones; 86% were seen once. Sequences were obtained from peripheral blood. These receptors were obtained from a woman in her 30s with active or convalescent COVID-19.

The V gene is TRBV2, the J gene TRBJ2-5, with TRBD2 matching over 9 bases. The CDR3 has 14 residues. CDR1 and CDR2 (germline): SNHLY, FYNNEI. V lost 7 bases and J lost 2; bases outside the gene matches: 5. CDR3 amino acids: CASKRRGGQETQYF. The CDR3 DNA reads TGTGCCAGCAAGAGGCGGGGGGGACAAGAGACCCAGTACTTC.

The chain employs TRBV15 and TRBJ1-4, with TRBD1 matching over 8 bases. This CDR3 is built from 18 residues. CDR1 is LNHNV and CDR2 is YYDKDF in the germline V gene (reference sequence). J was trimmed by 7 bases and V by 0 bases; bases with no gene match: 13. CDR3 coding DNA: TGTGCCACCAGCAGAGACTATTACAGGGGGTTGGAAAGTGAAAAACTGTTTTTT. It specifies CATSRDYYRGLESEKLFF. Full variable domain (remainder filled in from reference TRBV15 and TRBJ1-4): DAMVIQNPRYQVTQFGKPVTLSCSQTLNHNVMYWYQQKSSQAPKLLFHYYDKDFNNEADTPDNFQSRRPNTSFCFLDIRSPGLGDTAMYLCATSRDYYRGLESEKLFFGSGTQLSVL.

CDR3 nucleotide sequence: TGCGCCAGCAGCCAAGGGTTAGCGGGGGAGGATACGCAGTATTTT. It is translated as CASSQGLAGEDTQYF. The rearrangement joins TRBV4-3 to TRBJ2-3; 9 bases are a match to TRBD2. J was trimmed by 6 bases and V by 1 base; bases with no gene match: 5. Looked up from germline, CDR1 is LGHNA and CDR2 is YSLEER. The CDR3 contains 15 residues.

The count of this clone is one. The J gene is TRBJ1-2, the V gene TRBV30; TRBD1 might be the D (5 bases). The germline V and J ends were trimmed by 3 bases and 5 bases, with 16 bases remaining between them. CDR1 and CDR2 from the germline V gene are GTSNPN and SVGIG (reference sequence). The CDR3 is 14 residues long. The CDR3 region is CAWRGGGGTYGYTF. CDR3 sequence (DNA): TGTGCCTGGAGGGGCGGCGGGGGGACGTATGGCTACACCTTC.

On this clone itself: At one end, the junction sequence differs from germline, possibly due to a read error. The genes are TRBV19 and TRBJ2-3; 8 bases are a match to TRBD1. CDR3 length: 14 residues. The germline V gene encodes CDR1 LNHDA and CDR2 SQIVND (reference sequence). This chain's CDR3 is CASSLERTGPSHYF. The DNA of the CDR3 is TGTGCCAGTAGTTTAGAGCGGACAGGGCCATCTCACTATTTT.

About this clone itself: At one of its ends the junction is not consistent with the germline gene, which may arise from a read error. The genes are TRBV29-1 and TRBJ1-2; TRBD1 aligns across 9 bases. The CDR3 has 15 residues. CDR1 is SQVTM and CDR2 is ANQGSEA in the germline V gene. The CDR3 is CSVEGPLTGGYRYTF. The CDR3 DNA reads TGCAGCGTTGAAGGTCCCCTAACAGGGGGCTATCGCTACACCTTC. Using reference TRBV29-1 and TRBJ1-2 for the parts outside the CDR3, the full variable domain is SAVISQKPSRDICQRGTSLTIQCQVDSQVTMMFWYRQQPGQSLTLIATANQGSEATYESGFVIDKFPISRPNLTFSTLTVSNMSPEDSSIYLCSVEGPLTGGYRYTFGSGTRLTVV.

The genes are TRBV7-2 and TRBJ1-2, with D tentatively TRBD1 (5 bases). Trimming cost V 1 base and J 5 bases, with 11 bases left between them. The CDR3 runs to 14 residues. The germline gives CDR1 SGHTA, CDR2 FQGNSA. The CDR3 DNA reads as TGTGCCAGCAGCTTAGAGCCAGGGATTTATGGCTACACCTTC. It codes for CASSLEPGIYGYTF.

The chain is built from TRBV3-1 (or the pseudogene TRBV3-2) and TRBJ1-5; the D gene is possibly TRBD1 (5 bases). CDR3 length: 13 amino acids. Per the germline V gene, CDR1 is LGHDT and CDR2 is YNNKEL (reference sequence). V dropped 1 base and J dropped 5 bases, with 6 bases sitting between them. In DNA form, the CDR3 reads TGTGCCAGCAGCCAAGGACAGTATCAGCCCCAGCATTTT. Its translation is CASSQGQYQPQHF.

The V gene is TRBV7-3, the J gene TRBJ2-7; 7 nucleotides agree with TRBD1. The ends lost 5 bases at V and 6 bases at J; junction bases unmatched: 13. This CDR3 is 15 amino acids long. Germline CDR1 SGHTA, CDR2 FQGTGA. The CDR3 spells CASSLQGVNGGEQYF. In nucleotides, the CDR3 is TGTGCCAGCAGCCTGCAGGGGGTCAATGGCGGCGAGCAGTACTTC.

Only one count was recorded for this clone. CDR3 protein: CAIRSSPDTEAFF. The CDR3 DNA is TGTGCCATCAGGTCGTCCCCGGACACTGAAGCTTTCTTT. The rearrangement links TRBV10-3 to TRBJ1-1; no definite D call. The CDR3 has 13 amino acids. CDR1 and CDR2 (germline): ENHRY, SYGVKD. With 6 bases removed from V and 3 bases from J, the gap between germline ends came to 11 bases.

The V gene is TRBV10-3, the J gene TRBJ2-7; TRBD2 matches at 12 bases. The CDR3 is made up of 17 amino acids. Germline V gene data show CDR1 as ENHRY and CDR2 as SYGVKD. The V and J ends lost 4 bases and 2 bases, in that order; junction bases with no gene match: 9. CDR3 sequence reads: CAISAASGGAKAYEQYF. The CDR3 coding sequence is TGTGCCATCAGTGCGGCTAGCGGGGGGGCTAAGGCCTACGAGCAGTACTTC.

This clone was seen once. The gene calls are TRBV14 and TRBJ2-7; TRBD1 matches 7 bases. The germline V gene has CDR1 SGHDN and CDR2 FVKESK. V lost 4 bases, J lost 10 bases, and 7 bases stayed unmatched. This CDR3 comprises 12 residues. The CDR3 DNA follows: TGTGCCAGCAGCCTGGACAGGTCCCGTCAGTACTTC. Protein sequence: CASSLDRSRQYF.

A remark on this clone: It may be a read error: a sequence one base away is much more abundant. This chain uses TRBV2 with TRBJ2-3, with TRBD2 matching 10 bases. CDR3 length: 15 amino acids. V was clipped by 2 bases and J by 1 base; unmatched bases: 0. CDR1 SNHLY and CDR2 FYNNEI come from the germline V gene. The CDR3 reads CASSETSGGTDTQYF. CDR3 nucleotides: TGTGCCAGCAGTGAAACTAGCGGGGGCACAGATACGCAGTATTTT. The full variable domain, its missing parts supplied by reference TRBV2 and TRBJ2-3, is EPEVTQTPSHQVTQMGQEVILRCVPISNHLYFYWYRQILGQKVEFLVSFYNNEISEKSEIFDDQFSVERPDGSNFTLKIRSTKLEDSAMYFCASSETSGGTDTQYFGPGTRLTVL.

J is TRBJ2-3 and V is TRBV5-5; unclear D gene. The germline V gene has CDR1 SGHKS and CDR2 YYEKEE (reference sequence). Deletions cut 4 bases from V and 2 bases from J, with 17 bases between. This CDR3 has 16 amino acids. As DNA, the CDR3 is TGTGCCAGCAGCCCCCGCCCCTCCCTCTACACAGATACGCAGTATTTT. Its translation: CASSPRPSLYTDTQYF. The complete variable domain, with remaining parts taken from reference TRBV5-5 and TRBJ2-3, reads DAGVTQSPTHLIKTRGQQVTLRCSPISGHKSVSWYQQVLGQGPQFIFQYYEKEERGRGNFPDRFSARQFPNYSSELNVNALLLGDSALYLCASSPRPSLYTDTQYFGPGTRLTVL.

The chain employs TRBV5-1 and TRBJ2-3; 13 bases align to TRBD2. The J segment lost 0 bases and the V segment lost 3 bases, leaving 7 bases of the junction unmatched. The CDR3 contains 18 residues. Germline CDR1 reads SGHRS; CDR2 reads YFSETQ. CDR3 coding DNA: TGCGCCAGCAGCTCACTAGCGGGGGGGCAGGGGAGCACAGATACGCAGTATTTT. It translates to CASSSLAGGQGSTDTQYF.

The chain is built from TRBV7-9 and TRBJ1-4; 7 bases match TRBD1. With V trimmed by 5 bases and J by 3 bases, 6 bases remained unmatched. Germline lookup yields CDR1 SEHNR and CDR2 FQNEAQ (reference sequence). There are 15 residues in the CDR3. The CDR3 bases are TGTGCCAGCAGCCCCCGGACAGGAGCTAATGAAAAACTGTTTTTT. It encodes CASSPRTGANEKLFF.

A few counts support this clone. This sequence joins TRBV7-2 and TRBJ2-5; 8 bases fit TRBD2. V lost 1 base and J lost 1; bases outside the gene matches: 5. Germline V gene sequence: CDR1 SGHTA, CDR2 FQGNSA. CDR3 length: 16 amino acids. The CDR3 reads CASSLVAGGSQETQYF. The CDR3 DNA is TGTGCCAGCAGCTTAGTTGCGGGGGGTTCCCAAGAGACCCAGTACTTC.

The chain has TRBV24-1 and TRBJ2-1; TRBD1 matches at 11 bases. The V and J ends lost 5 bases and 4 bases, in that order; junction bases with no gene match: 0. CDR1 and CDR2 (germline): KGHDR, SFDVKD. The CDR3 spans 14 residues. In nucleotides, the CDR3 is TGTGCCACCAGTGGGGACAGGGGGTACAATGAGCAGTTCTTC. Translation gives CATSGDRGYNEQFF.

This clone was seen a few times. This CDR3 is also generated by other DNA sequences in the sample. V is TRBV5-1 and J is TRBJ1-1; 8 bases match TRBD1. The CDR3 is made up of 14 amino acids. CDR1 and CDR2 (germline): SGHRS, YFSETQ. Trimming cost V 3 bases and J 3 bases; bases outside gene matches: 4. The CDR3 reads CASSSQGADTEAFF. The CDR3 nucleotides read TGCGCCAGCAGCTCCCAGGGGGCGGACACTGAAGCTTTCTTT.

The CDR3 protein is CATSRDLTRGTGELFF. CDR3 DNA: TGTGCCACCAGCAGAGATCTAACCCGGGGCACCGGGGAGCTGTTTTTT. The J gene is TRBJ2-2, the V gene TRBV15; maybe TRBD2 (5 bases). Germline V lookup: CDR1 LNHNV, CDR2 YYDKDF (reference sequence). The CDR3 consists of 16 residues. With 0 bases removed from V and 4 bases from J, the gap between germline ends came to 12 bases.

The genes are TRBV28 and TRBJ1-1, with D unresolved. CDR3 length: 17 residues. Trimming stripped 0 bases from V and 0 bases from J, with 14 bases between. The germline V gene has CDR1 MDHEN and CDR2 SYDVKM. The CDR3 DNA follows: TGTGCCAGCAGTTTATGGGCCAGAACTACCGTGAACACTGAAGCTTTCTTT. Protein sequence: CASSLWARTTVNTEAFF.

This clone was counted a single time. This chain uses TRBV2 with TRBJ1-2; D is perhaps TRBD1 (5 bases). The CDR3 runs 15 residues. V was shortened by 6 bases and J by 1 base, with 15 bases between the two germline ends. Germline CDR1 reads SNHLY; CDR2 reads FYNNEI. Written as DNA, the CDR3 is TGTGCCAGCAGCGCAACCCAGGGTGGTAACTATGGCTACACCTTC. This encodes CASSATQGGNYGYTF.

The rearrangement links TRBV7-8 to TRBJ2-2; tentative D call: TRBD2 (6 bases). There are 15 residues in the CDR3. Trimming left V 3 bases short and J 4 bases short, with 12 bases between. In germline, CDR1 is SGHVS, CDR2 FQNEAQ. As DNA, the CDR3 is TGTGCCAGCAGCTTGTTGCGGACTATCACCGGGGAGCTGTTTTTT. Translation: CASSLLRTITGELFF.

V is TRBV19 and J is TRBJ2-1; TRBD1 agrees at 8 bases. V shed 4 bases, J shed 4 bases, and the junction held 6 bases outside the gene matches. Germline V CDR1 and CDR2: LNHDA, SQIVND (reference sequence). The CDR3 totals 15 residues. This CDR3 is CASSKGGTGYNEQFF. The CDR3 DNA sequence: TGTGCCAGTAGTAAAGGAGGGACAGGATACAATGAGCAGTTCTTC.

This chain connects TRBV29-1 to TRBJ2-1; 10 nucleotides agree with TRBD1. Germline V gene sequence: CDR1 SQVTM, CDR2 ANQGSEA. V gave up 4 bases and J gave up 2 bases; unmatched junction bases: 8. This CDR3 is 16 amino acids long. In DNA, the CDR3 is TGCAGCGTTGTAGGGACAGGGGAATCAACCTACAATGAGCAGTTCTTC. This codes for CSVVGTGESTYNEQFF.

V gene TRBV5-3 combines with J gene TRBJ1-4; D not resolved. TRBV5-3 counts as an open reading frame of uncertain function. With 0 bases removed from V and 3 bases from J, the gap between germline ends came to 9 bases. The CDR3 is made up of 15 amino acids. The CDR3: CARSLAAPANEKLFF. In nucleotides, the CDR3 is TGTGCCAGAAGCTTGGCCGCGCCCGCTAATGAAAAACTGTTTTTT.

The chain links TRBV30 to TRBJ1-1, with D possibly TRBD1 on 5 matching bases. Germline assignment: CDR1 GTSNPN and CDR2 SVGIG (reference sequence). This CDR3 is built from 11 residues. Trimming stripped 4 bases from V and 5 bases from J, with 8 bases between. The CDR3 coding sequence is TGTGCCTGGATGGGGCGAACTGAAGCTTTCTTT. Its protein is CAWMGRTEAFF.

The chain's CDR3 is CASSLSGGGGQPQHF. Here the CDR3 DNA reads TGCGCCAGCAGCTTGTCAGGGGGTGGAGGTCAGCCCCAGCATTTT. The chain couples TRBV5-1 to TRBJ1-5, with 7 nucleotides matching TRBD1. V trimming: 1 base; J trimming: 6 bases; junction bases outside the gene matches: 7. The CDR3 spans 15 residues. Germline assignment: CDR1 SGHRS and CDR2 YFSETQ.

The gene calls are TRBV21-1 and TRBJ2-3; TRBD2 is taken as the D call from the table, unchecked against the DNA. TRBV21-1 is shown as a pseudogene. The CDR3 sequence is 17 residues long. The CDR3 protein is CARSPNKSSFEADTQYF. The DNA for the CDR3 is TGTGCCAGATCCCCGAATAAGTCCTCATTTGAGGCAGATACGCAGTATTTT.

This clone has just a few counts. The chain couples TRBV3-1 (or the pseudogene TRBV3-2) to TRBJ1-3, with D perhaps matching TRBD1 (6 bases). The germline gives CDR1 LGHDT, CDR2 YNNKEL (reference sequence). Trimming cost V 7 bases and J 4 bases, with 14 bases left between them. The CDR3 is made up of 14 amino acids. CDR3 protein: CASTPGRGGNTIYF. In nucleotides, the CDR3 is TGTGCCAGCACCCCGGGGAGGGGGGGAAACACCATATATTTT.